This T cell receptor (beta chain) was recorded in a study of technical replicates of blood from a handful of donors (dated by TCRdb to 2015 to 2018). CDR3 length: 16 amino acids, cysteine to phenylalanine. CDR3 DNA is the only sequence kept; it has 48 bases, read in frame from the first base. The germline V gene encodes CDR1 SGHNT and CDR2 YYREEE (reference sequence). Trimming leaves V shorter by 0 bases and J shorter by 5 bases, with the junction holding 9 bases beyond the gene matches. Remarks on this clone: Its cognate antigen has yet to be identified. No quality values exist for individual bases; no much larger clone is one base distant.

Library generation was performed with the immunoSEQ multiplex PCR assay. TCRdb limited this immuneACCESS table to in-frame rearrangements with V and J called. A share of clones is missing; checked studies link under half to unresolved V genes, and the rest is unexplained. For this sample there are over 50,000 clones; 86% appear just once. Of the sample, 4.5% to 6% is held by the ten largest clones. The sequence was obtained from a human donor in good health. Some clones in this sample may be carry-over from other donors' samples. The rearrangement combines TRBV5-4 with TRBJ2-7; TRBD2 lines up with 9 middle nucleotides. What was sequenced was PBMCs. The base sequence is TGTGCCAGCAGCTTGGGAGAGCGGGGGGTCGGCGACGAGCAGTACTTC. It translates as CASSLGERGVGDEQYF. This CDR3, with the reference TRBV5-4 and TRBJ2-7 proteins standing in past its ends, gives the full variable domain ETGVTQSPTHLIKTRGQQVTLRCSSQSGHNTVSWYQQALGQGPQFIFQYYREEENGRGNFPPRFSGLQFPNYSSELNVNALELDDSALYLCASSLGERGVGDEQYFGPGTRLTVT.